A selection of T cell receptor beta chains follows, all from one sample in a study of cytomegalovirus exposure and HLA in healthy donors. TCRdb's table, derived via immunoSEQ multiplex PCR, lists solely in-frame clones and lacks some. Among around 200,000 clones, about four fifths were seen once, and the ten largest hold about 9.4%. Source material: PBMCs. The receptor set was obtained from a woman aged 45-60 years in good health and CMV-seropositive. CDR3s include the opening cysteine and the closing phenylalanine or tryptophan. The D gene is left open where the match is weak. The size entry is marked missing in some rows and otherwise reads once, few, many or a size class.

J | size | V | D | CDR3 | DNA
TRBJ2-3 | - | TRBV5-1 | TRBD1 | CASSFGDRGIATDTQYF | TGCGCCAGCAGCTTCGGGGACAGGGGTATCGCCACAGATACGCAGTATTTT
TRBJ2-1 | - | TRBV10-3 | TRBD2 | CAIGGGSSYNEQFF | TGTGCCATCGGGGGAGGGAGCTCCTACAATGAGCAGTTCTTC
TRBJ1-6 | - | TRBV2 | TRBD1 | CASSGRGRSPLHF | TGTGCCAGCAGTGGTAGGGGGCGGTCACCCCTCCACTTT
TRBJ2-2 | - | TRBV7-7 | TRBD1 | CASSPQGAGELFF | TGTGCCAGCAGCCCCCAGGGGGCCGGGGAGCTGTTTTTT
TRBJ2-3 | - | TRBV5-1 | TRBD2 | CASSGGLVFTDTQYF | TGCGCCAGCAGCGGTGGACTAGTTTTCACAGATACGCAGTATTTT
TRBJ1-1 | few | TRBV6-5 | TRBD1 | CASRETGEWAEAFF | TGTGCCAGCAGGGAAACAGGGGAATGGGCTGAAGCTTTCTTT
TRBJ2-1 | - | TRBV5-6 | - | CASSLDRGSGDNEQFF | TGTGCCAGCAGCTTGGATCGGGGTTCTGGCGACAATGAGCAGTTCTTC
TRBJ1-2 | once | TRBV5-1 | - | CASSSNTGLGYTF | TGCGCCAGCAGCTCAAATACAGGGCTTGGCTACACCTTC
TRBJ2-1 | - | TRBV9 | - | CASSVDPRTAEQFF | TGTGCCAGCAGCGTAGATCCTAGGACAGCCGAGCAGTTCTTC
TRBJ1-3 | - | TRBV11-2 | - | CASSLEIFSSGNTIYF | TGTGCCAGCAGCTTAGAGATATTCAGCTCTGGAAACACCATATATTTT
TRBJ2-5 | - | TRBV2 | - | CASMGREETQYF | TGTGCCAGCATGGGGCGCGAAGAGACCCAGTACTTC
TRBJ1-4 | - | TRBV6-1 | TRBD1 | CASSEFGTGDEKLFF | TGTGCCAGCAGTGAATTTGGGACAGGGGATGAAAAACTGTTTTTT
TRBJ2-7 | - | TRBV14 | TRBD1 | CASSRRDSLSYEQYF | TGTGCCAGCAGCCGAAGGGACAGCCTCTCCTACGAGCAGTACTTC
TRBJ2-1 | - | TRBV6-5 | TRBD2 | CASSRGLAGGNEQFF | TGTGCCAGCAGCCGGGGACTAGCGGGGGGCAATGAGCAGTTCTTC
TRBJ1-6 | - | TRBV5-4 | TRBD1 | CASSVDRVDSPLHF | TGTGCCAGCAGCGTAGACAGGGTGGATTCACCCCTCCACTTT
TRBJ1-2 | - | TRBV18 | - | CASSPTGNYGYTF | TGTGCCAGCTCACCCACAGGGAACTATGGCTACACCTTC
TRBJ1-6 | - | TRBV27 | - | CASTLTSLYNSPLHF | TGTGCCAGCACACTGACAAGCCTCTATAATTCACCCCTCCACTTT
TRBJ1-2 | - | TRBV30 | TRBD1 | CAWSPQDRFNGYTF | TGTGCCTGGAGTCCCCAGGACAGGTTTAATGGCTACACCTTC
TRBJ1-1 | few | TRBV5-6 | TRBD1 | CASSLGTGGNTEAFF | TGTGCCAGCAGCTTGGGGACAGGGGGGAACACTGAAGCTTTCTTT
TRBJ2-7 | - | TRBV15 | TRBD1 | CATSAGTGLSYEQYF | TGTGCCACCAGCGCAGGGACAGGACTCTCCTACGAGCAGTACTTC
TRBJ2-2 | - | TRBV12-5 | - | CASGSGAHTGELFF | TGTGCTAGTGGATCAGGGGCGCACACCGGGGAGCTGTTTTTT
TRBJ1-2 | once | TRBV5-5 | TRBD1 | CASSLVPDRPSPYGYTF | TGTGCCAGCAGCTTGGTTCCGGACAGGCCAAGTCCCTATGGCTACACCTTC
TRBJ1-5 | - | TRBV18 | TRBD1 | CASSRQGLRDQPQHF | TGTGCCAGCTCACGACAGGGCCTTCGGGATCAGCCCCAGCATTTT
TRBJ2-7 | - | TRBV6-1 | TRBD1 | CASSAPGQGPLF | TGTGCCAGCAGTGCACCGGGACAGGGACCCTTGTTC
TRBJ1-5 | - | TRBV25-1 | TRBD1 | CASSGAGTGARPQHF | TGTGCCAGCAGTGGCGCCGGGACAGGGGCGCGGCCCCAGCATTTT
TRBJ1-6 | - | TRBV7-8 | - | CASSLGAGSYNSPLHF | TGTGCCAGCAGCTTAGGGGCAGGCTCCTATAATTCACCCCTCCACTTT
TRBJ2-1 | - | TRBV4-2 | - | CASSQDEGGPYNEQFF | TGTGCCAGCAGCCAAGATGAGGGGGGGCCCTACAATGAGCAGTTCTTC
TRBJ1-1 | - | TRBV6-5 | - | CASSYSRQSVAFF | TGTGCCAGCAGTTACTCGAGACAATCAGTAGCTTTCTTT
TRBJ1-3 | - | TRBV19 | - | CASSRGGAGNTIYF | TGTGCCAGTAGCCGCGGGGGGGCTGGAAACACCATATATTTT
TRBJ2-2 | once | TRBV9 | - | CASSVVAGADTGELFF | TGTGCCAGCAGCGTAGTGGCAGGGGCGGACACCGGGGAGCTGTTTTTT
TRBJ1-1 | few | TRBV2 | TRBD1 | CASSWDRVSTEAFF | TGTGCCAGCAGTTGGGACAGGGTGAGCACTGAAGCTTTCTTT